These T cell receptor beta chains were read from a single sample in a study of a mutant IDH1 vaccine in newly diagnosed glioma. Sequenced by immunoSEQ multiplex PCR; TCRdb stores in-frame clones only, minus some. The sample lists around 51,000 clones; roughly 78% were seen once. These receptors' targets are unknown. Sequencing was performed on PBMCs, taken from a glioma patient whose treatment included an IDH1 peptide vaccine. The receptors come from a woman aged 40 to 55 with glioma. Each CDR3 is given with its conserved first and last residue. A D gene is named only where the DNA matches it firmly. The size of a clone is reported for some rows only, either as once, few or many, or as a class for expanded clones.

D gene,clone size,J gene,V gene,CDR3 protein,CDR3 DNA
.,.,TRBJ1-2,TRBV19,CASTNRAANYGYTF,TGTGCCAGTACTAACCGGGCAGCTAACTATGGCTACACCTTC
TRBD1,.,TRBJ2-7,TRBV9,CASSVSGQLDEQYF,TGTGCCAGCAGCGTATCGGGACAGCTGGACGAGCAGTACTTC
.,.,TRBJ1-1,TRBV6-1,CASRPTVNTEAFF,TGTGCCAGCAGGCCGACGGTGAACACTGAAGCTTTCTTT
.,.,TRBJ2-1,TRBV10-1,CASSYSRIYNEQFF,TGCGCCAGCTCCTATTCCCGGATCTACAATGAGCAGTTCTTC
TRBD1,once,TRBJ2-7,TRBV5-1,CASSDRGDRGLEQYF,TGCGCCAGCAGCGACCGCGGGGACAGGGGGCTCGAGCAGTACTTC
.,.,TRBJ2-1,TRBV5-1,CASSLTPTGADEQFF,TGCGCCAGCAGCTTAACACCCACCGGGGCGGATGAGCAGTTCTTC
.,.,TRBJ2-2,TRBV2,CASSEELRRGPTGELFF,TGTGCCAGCAGTGAAGAATTGAGGAGGGGGCCAACCGGGGAGCTGTTTTTT
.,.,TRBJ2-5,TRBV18,CASSRPLGLQETQYF,TGTGCCAGCTCCCGTCCTTTGGGCCTTCAAGAGACCCAGTACTTC
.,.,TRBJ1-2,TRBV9,CASSPLTLPSTNYGYTF,TGTGCCAGCAGCCCTTTGACACTCCCAAGCACTAACTATGGCTACACCTTC
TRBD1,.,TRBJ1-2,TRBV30,CAWSVDRVGVGYTF,TGTGCCTGGAGCGTGGACAGGGTCGGGGTTGGCTACACCTTC
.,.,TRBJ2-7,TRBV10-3,CAISPGPYEQYF,TGTGCCATCAGTCCGGGGCCCTACGAGCAGTACTTC
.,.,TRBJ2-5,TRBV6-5,CASSYSHLQETQYF,TGTGCCAGCAGTTACTCCCATCTCCAAGAGACCCAGTACTTC
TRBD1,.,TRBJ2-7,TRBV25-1,CASSSRDRGSYEQYF,TGTGCCAGCAGTAGCCGGGACAGAGGCTCCTACGAGCAGTACTTC
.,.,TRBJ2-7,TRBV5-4,CASSLVRLDGYEQYF,TGTGCCAGCAGCTTGGTGCGTCTGGACGGGTACGAGCAGTACTTC
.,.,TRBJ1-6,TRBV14,CASSHRGQNSPLHF,TGTGCCAGCAGCCATAGGGGACAAAATTCACCCCTCCACTTT
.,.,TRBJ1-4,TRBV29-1,CSVEDSEGVCEKLFF,TGCAGCGTTGAAGATTCAGAAGGGGTATGCGAAAAACTGTTTTTT
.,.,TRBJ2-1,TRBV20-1,CSASLLNEQFF,TGCAGTGCTAGCTTACTGAATGAGCAGTTCTTC
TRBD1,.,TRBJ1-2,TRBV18,CASSPTGGANYGYTF,TGTGCCAGCTCACCTACAGGGGGCGCAAACTATGGCTACACCTTC
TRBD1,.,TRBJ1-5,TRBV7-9,CASSFGTGGNQPQHF,TGTGCCAGCAGTTTTGGGACAGGAGGCAATCAGCCCCAGCATTTT
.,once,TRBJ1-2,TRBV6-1,CASSERTYYGYTF,TGTGCCAGCAGTGAAAGGACCTACTATGGCTACACCTTC
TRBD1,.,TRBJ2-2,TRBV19,CASSFGQGRHTGELFF,TGTGCCAGTAGTTTCGGACAGGGGAGGCACACCGGGGAGCTGTTTTTT
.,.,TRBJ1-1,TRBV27,CASSLEGRNTEAFF,TGTGCCAGCAGTTTAGAGGGCAGGAACACTGAAGCTTTCTTT
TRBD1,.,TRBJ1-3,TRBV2,CASSPTGRPGNTIYF,TGTGCCAGCAGTCCGACAGGGAGGCCTGGAAACACCATATATTTT
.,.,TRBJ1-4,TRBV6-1,CASHGTLTTNEKLFF,TGTGCCAGCCACGGGACGTTAACAACTAATGAAAAACTGTTTTTT
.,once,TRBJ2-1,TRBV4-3,CASSQAEGEGWNEQFF,TGCGCCAGCAGCCAAGCCGAAGGGGAAGGGTGGAATGAGCAGTTCTTC
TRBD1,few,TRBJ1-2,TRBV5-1,CASSLSGQGRMGGYTF,TGCGCCAGCAGCTTGTCAGGACAGGGGAGGATGGGTGGCTACACCTTC
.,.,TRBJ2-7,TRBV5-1,CASSLDGAPATYEQYF,TGCGCCAGCAGCTTGGATGGCGCACCCGCGACGTACGAGCAGTACTTC
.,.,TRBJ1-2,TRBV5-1,CASSTTGLRGYTF,TGCGCCAGCAGCACGACCGGATTGCGGGGCTACACCTTC
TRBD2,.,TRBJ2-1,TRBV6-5,CASSFSLAGGPGQFF,TGTGCCAGCAGTTTCTCACTAGCGGGGGGGCCGGGGCAGTTCTTC
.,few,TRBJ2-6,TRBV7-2,CASSSRGSGANVLTF,TGTGCCAGCAGCAGCAGGGGCTCTGGGGCCAACGTCCTGACTTTC
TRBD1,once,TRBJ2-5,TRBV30,CAWSGQGAQYF,TGTGCCTGGAGTGGTCAGGGGGCCCAGTACTTC
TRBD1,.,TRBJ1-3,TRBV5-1,CASSLPGGYGNTIYF,TGCGCCAGCAGCTTACCAGGGGGCTATGGAAACACCATATATTTT
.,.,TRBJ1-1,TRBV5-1,CASRPLGGRMNTEAFF,TGCGCCAGCAGGCCTTTGGGGGGACGGATGAACACTGAAGCTTTCTTT
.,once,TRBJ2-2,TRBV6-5,CASSFKGWTGELFF,TGTGCCAGCAGTTTTAAGGGTTGGACCGGGGAGCTGTTTTTT
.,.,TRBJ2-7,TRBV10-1,CASNLKPIYEQYF,TGCGCCAGCAATCTTAAGCCGATCTACGAGCAGTACTTC
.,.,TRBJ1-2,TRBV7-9,CASSLLDYGYTF,TGTGCCAGCAGCTTACTAGACTATGGCTACACCTTC
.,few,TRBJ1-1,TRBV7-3,CASSLIGPPAFF,TGTGCCAGCAGCTTAATCGGACCCCCAGCTTTCTTT
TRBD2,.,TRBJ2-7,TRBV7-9,CASSSGGGDEQYF,TGTGCCAGCAGCTCCGGGGGGGGCGACGAGCAGTACTTC
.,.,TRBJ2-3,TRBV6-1,CASTSTDTQYF,TGTGCCAGCACGAGCACAGATACGCAGTATTTT
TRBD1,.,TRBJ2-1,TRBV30,CAWSVDRGVYNEQFF,TGTGCCTGGAGTGTAGACAGGGGTGTCTACAATGAGCAGTTCTTC
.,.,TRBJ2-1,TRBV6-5,CASSYSIGETYNEQFF,TGTGCCAGCAGTTACTCCATCGGGGAGACCTACAATGAGCAGTTCTTC
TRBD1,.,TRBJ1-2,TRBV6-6,CASSPSPGQGNYGYTF,TGTGCCAGCAGTCCCTCTCCGGGACAGGGTAACTATGGCTACACCTTC
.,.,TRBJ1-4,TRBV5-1,CASNLGLRETNEKLFF,TGCGCCAGCAACTTGGGACTTAGGGAGACTAATGAAAAACTGTTTTTT
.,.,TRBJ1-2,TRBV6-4,CASSDSEKGGYTF,TGTGCCAGCAGTGACTCGGAAAAAGGGGGCTACACCTTC